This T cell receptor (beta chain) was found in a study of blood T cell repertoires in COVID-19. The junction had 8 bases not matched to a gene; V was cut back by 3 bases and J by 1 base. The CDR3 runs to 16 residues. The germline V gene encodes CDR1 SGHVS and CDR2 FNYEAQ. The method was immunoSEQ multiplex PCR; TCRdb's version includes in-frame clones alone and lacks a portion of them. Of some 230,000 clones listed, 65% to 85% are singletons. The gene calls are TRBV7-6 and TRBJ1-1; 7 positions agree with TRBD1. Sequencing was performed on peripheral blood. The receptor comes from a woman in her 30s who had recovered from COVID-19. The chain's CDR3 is CASSFNIRGKNTEAFF. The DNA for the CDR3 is TGTGCCAGCAGCTTTAACATCAGGGGGAAGAACACTGAAGCTTTCTTT.